The clone carrying this T cell receptor beta chain was recorded a few times. Its antigen is unidentified. Researchers grouped second doses given at about 4 or about 12 weeks into one pool. Some clones are missing from TCRdb's copy, which holds only in-frame ones; the method was immunoSEQ multiplex PCR. Of 100,000 to 120,000 clones in the sample, 94% were seen once. The record originates from a study of T cell responses to AZD1222 COVID-19 vaccine. The CDR3 length is 15 residues. The J segment lost 2 bases and the V segment lost 9 bases, leaving 7 bases of the junction unmatched. Per the germline V gene, CDR1 is MNHEY and CDR2 is SMNVEV (reference sequence). Study outcomes and limitations: Reportedly, nearly half of unique spike TCRs recognized epitopes outside B.1.351/B.1.1.7 mutations. A mostly white British donor set with more females was recruited, and clonal diversity was possibly underestimated.

The receptor was derived from an adult who received the AZD1222 COVID-19 vaccine. The sample was peripheral blood, taken 28 days after the second AZD1222 dose. The chain joins TRBV27 to TRBJ2-7; 13 bases agree with TRBD2. This chain's CDR3 is CARTTGTSGAYEQYF. The CDR3 region has the DNA TGTGCCAGGACAACCGGGACTAGCGGGGCCTACGAGCAGTACTTC.